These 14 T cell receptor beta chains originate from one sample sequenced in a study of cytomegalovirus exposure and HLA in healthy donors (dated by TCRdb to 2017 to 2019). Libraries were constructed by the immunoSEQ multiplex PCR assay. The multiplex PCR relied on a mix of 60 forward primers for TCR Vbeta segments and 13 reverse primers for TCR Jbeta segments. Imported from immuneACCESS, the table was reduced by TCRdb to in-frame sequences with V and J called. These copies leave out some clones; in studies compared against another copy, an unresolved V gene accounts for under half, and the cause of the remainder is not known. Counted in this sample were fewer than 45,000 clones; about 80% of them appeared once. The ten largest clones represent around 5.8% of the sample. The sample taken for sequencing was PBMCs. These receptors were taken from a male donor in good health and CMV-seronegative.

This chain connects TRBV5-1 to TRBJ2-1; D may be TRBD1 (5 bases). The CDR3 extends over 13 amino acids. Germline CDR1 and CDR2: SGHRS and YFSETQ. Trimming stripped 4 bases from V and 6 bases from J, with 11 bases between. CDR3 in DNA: TGCGCCAGCAGCGTAGACAGTGCCAATGAGCAGTTCTTC. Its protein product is CASSVDSANEQFF.

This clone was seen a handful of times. CDR3 in amino acids: CASSLRASGQNTGELFF. DNA for the CDR3: TGTGCCAGCAGCTTGCGGGCTAGCGGGCAAAACACCGGGGAGCTGTTTTTT. The chain joins TRBV5-6 to TRBJ2-2, with 8 positions matching TRBD2. Germline lookup yields CDR1 SGHDT and CDR2 YYEEEE. J gave up 2 bases and V 1 base, and 7 bases lay outside the gene matches. The CDR3 covers 17 residues.

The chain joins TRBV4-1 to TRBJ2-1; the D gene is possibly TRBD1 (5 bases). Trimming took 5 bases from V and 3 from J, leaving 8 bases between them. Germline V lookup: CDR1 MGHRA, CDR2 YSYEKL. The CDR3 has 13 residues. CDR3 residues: CASSSDSYNEQFF. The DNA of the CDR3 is TGCGCCAGCAGCTCTGACAGCTACAATGAGCAGTTCTTC.

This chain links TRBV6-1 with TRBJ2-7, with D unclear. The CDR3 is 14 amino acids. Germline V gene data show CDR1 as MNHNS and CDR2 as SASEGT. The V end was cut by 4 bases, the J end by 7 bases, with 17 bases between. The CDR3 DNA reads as TGTGCCAGCAGTGTGGCAGTGCCCTCTCGAGAGCAGTACTTC. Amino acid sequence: CASSVAVPSREQYF.

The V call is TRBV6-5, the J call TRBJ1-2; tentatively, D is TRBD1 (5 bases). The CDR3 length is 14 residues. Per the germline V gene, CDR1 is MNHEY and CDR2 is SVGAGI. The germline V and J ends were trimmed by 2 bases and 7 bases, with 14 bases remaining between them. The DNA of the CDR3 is TGTGCCAGCAGTTACGCCCCTTCAGGGCCTGGCTACACCTTC. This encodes CASSYAPSGPGYTF.

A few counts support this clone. CDR3: CASSVSAGGQETQYF. CDR3 coding DNA: TGTGCCAGCAGCGTATCAGCGGGGGGCCAAGAGACCCAGTACTTC. The chain uses TRBV9 and TRBJ2-5; TRBD2 matches at 9 bases. Germline CDR1 is SGDLS and CDR2 is YYNGEE. V lost 1 base, J lost 1 base, and 2 bases stayed unmatched. This CDR3 region has 15 residues.

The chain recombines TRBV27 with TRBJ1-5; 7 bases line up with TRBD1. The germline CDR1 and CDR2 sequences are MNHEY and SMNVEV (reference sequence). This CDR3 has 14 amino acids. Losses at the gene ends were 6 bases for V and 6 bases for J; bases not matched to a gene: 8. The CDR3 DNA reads TGTGCCAGCAGCGCGACAGGGAACGGTCAGCCCCAGCATTTT. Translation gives CASSATGNGQPQHF.

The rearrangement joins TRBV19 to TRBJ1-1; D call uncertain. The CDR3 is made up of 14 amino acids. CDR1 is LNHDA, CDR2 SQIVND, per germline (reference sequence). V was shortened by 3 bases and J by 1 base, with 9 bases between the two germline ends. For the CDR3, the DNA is TGTGCCAGTAGTATCGGGATGGGGAACACTGAAGCTTTCTTT. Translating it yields CASSIGMGNTEAFF.

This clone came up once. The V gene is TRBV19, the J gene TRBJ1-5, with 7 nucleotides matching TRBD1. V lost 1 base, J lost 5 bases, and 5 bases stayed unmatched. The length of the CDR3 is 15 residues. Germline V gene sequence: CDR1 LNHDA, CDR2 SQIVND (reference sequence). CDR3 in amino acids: CASSIVAGGHQPQHF. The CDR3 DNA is TGTGCCAGTAGTATAGTGGCAGGGGGTCATCAGCCCCAGCATTTT.

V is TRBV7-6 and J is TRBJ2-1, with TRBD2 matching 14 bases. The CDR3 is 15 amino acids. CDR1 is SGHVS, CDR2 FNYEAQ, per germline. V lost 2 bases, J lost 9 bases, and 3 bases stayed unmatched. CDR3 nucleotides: TGTGCCAGCAGCTTAACGACTAGCGGGAGGGGTGAGCAGTTCTTC. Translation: CASSLTTSGRGEQFF.

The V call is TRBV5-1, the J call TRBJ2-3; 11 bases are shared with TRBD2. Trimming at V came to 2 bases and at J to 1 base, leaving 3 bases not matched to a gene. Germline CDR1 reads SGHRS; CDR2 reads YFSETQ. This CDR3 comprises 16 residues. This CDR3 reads CASSFTTSGGTDTQYF. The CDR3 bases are TGCGCCAGCAGCTTTACGACTAGCGGGGGCACAGATACGCAGTATTTT.

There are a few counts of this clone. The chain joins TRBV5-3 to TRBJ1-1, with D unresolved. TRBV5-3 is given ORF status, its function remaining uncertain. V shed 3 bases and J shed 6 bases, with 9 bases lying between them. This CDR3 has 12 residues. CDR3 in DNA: TGTGCCAGAAGCTCTGTTTCGGCTGAAGCTTTCTTT. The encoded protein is CARSSVSAEAFF.

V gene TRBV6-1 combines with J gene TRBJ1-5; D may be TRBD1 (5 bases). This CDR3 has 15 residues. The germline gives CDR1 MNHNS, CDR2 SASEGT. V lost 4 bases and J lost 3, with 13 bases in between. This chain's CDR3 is CASSAAGGFNQPQHF. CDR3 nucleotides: TGTGCCAGCAGTGCCGCGGGGGGGTTCAATCAGCCCCAGCATTTT.

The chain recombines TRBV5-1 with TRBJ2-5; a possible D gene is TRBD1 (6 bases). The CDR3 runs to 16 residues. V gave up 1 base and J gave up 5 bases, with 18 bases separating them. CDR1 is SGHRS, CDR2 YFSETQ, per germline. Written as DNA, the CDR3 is TGCGCCAGCAGCTTGTTCTCCGGGACACCAGTGGAGACCCAGTACTTC. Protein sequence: CASSLFSGTPVETQYF.